This is a list of T cell receptor beta chains from one sample in a study of cytomegalovirus exposure and HLA in healthy donors. Only in-frame clones appear in the TCRdb table, and some are missing; sequencing was by immunoSEQ multiplex PCR. The table includes more than 85,000 clones, roughly 85% detected once. The sample was PBMCs. The receptors were sampled from a man aged 35 to 55 in good health and CMV-seronegative. Both conserved end residues are part of each CDR3. A D gene is named only where the DNA matches it firmly. Part of the rows lack a size; the others show once, few, many or a class for expanded clones.

CDR3,DNA,V,J,D,size
CASSPLLAGGDTQYF,TGTGCCAGCAGTCCGCTACTAGCGGGGGGGGATACGCAGTATTTT,TRBV6-5,TRBJ2-3,TRBD2,NA
CASSFNSLPLEQYF,TGTGCCAGCAGCTTTAACAGCCTGCCCTTGGAGCAGTACTTC,TRBV7-2,TRBJ2-7,NA,NA
CASSPRDTATNEKLFF,TGCGCCAGCAGCCCTAGGGACACCGCCACTAATGAAAAACTGTTTTTT,TRBV5-1,TRBJ1-4,NA,NA
CASSTPRERGAFETQYF,TGTGCCAGTAGTACCCCGCGGGAGCGGGGGGCCTTCGAGACCCAGTACTTC,TRBV19,TRBJ2-5,TRBD2,NA
CASSLGQMNTEAFF,TGTGCCAGCAGTTTGGGACAGATGAACACTGAAGCTTTCTTT,TRBV27,TRBJ1-1,TRBD1,NA
CASSLFSADSGRPWDTQYF,TGTGCCAGCAGTTTATTCTCCGCTGATAGCGGTCGACCCTGGGATACGCAGTATTTT,TRBV28,TRBJ2-3,NA,few
CASSYPGLAGNEQFF,TGTGCCAGCAGTTACCCGGGACTAGCGGGCAATGAGCAGTTCTTC,TRBV6-5,TRBJ2-1,TRBD2,NA
CASSLRASGDGAKNIQYF,TGTGCCAGCAGCTTAAGGGCTAGCGGGGATGGAGCCAAAAACATTCAGTACTTC,TRBV7-9,TRBJ2-4,TRBD2,once
CASSLEEAGELFF,TGTGCCAGCAGCTTAGAGGAGGCCGGGGAGCTGTTTTTT,TRBV11-1,TRBJ2-2,NA,NA
CASSTGTGGHGYTF,TGCGCCAGCAGCACCGGGACAGGGGGCCATGGCTACACCTTC,TRBV5-1,TRBJ1-2,TRBD1,NA
CASSLDRGRLYGYTF,TGTGCCAGCAGCTTAGACAGGGGGCGGCTCTATGGCTACACCTTC,TRBV7-2,TRBJ1-2,TRBD1,few
CASSPLTPGQNYGYTF,TGTGCCAGCTCTCCACTTACACCGGGACAGAACTATGGCTACACCTTC,TRBV18,TRBJ1-2,TRBD1,NA
CASSLAGHRDSNQPQHF,TGTGCCAGCAGCTTGGCCGGGCACAGGGATAGCAATCAGCCCCAGCATTTT,TRBV5-6,TRBJ1-5,NA,once
CAGSLARPGMRSPLHF,TGTGCCGGCAGCTTAGCGCGCCCGGGAATGAGATCACCCCTCCACTTT,TRBV7-2,TRBJ1-6,NA,NA
CASSRAGQGENIQYF,TGCGCCAGCAGTCGTGCGGGACAGGGGGAAAACATTCAGTACTTC,TRBV23-1,TRBJ2-4,TRBD1,NA
CASSLAGTGVQPQHF,TGTGCCAGCTCACTGGCCGGGACAGGGGTTCAGCCCCAGCATTTT,TRBV18,TRBJ1-5,TRBD1,NA
CASSIFGTNNEQFF,TGTGCCAGTAGTATTTTCGGCACTAACAATGAGCAGTTCTTC,TRBV19,TRBJ2-1,NA,NA
CSSSLDSGNQPQHF,TGTTCCAGCAGCTTAGATTCCGGGAATCAGCCCCAGCATTTT,TRBV7-9,TRBJ1-5,NA,NA
CASSRESGAGHLNQPQHF,TGTGCCAGCAGCCGAGAAAGCGGAGCAGGCCATTTGAATCAGCCCCAGCATTTT,TRBV11-2,TRBJ1-5,NA,NA
CASSLGGSSPLHF,TGTGCCAGCAGCTTAGGGGGTAGTTCACCCCTCCACTTT,TRBV5-6,TRBJ1-6,NA,NA
CASSFVAGGLNEQFF,TGTGCCAGCAGCTTTGTGGCGGGGGGCCTCAATGAGCAGTTCTTC,TRBV5-6,TRBJ2-1,TRBD2,NA
CASRQPQGGNTEAFF,TGTGCCAGTAGACAGCCCCAGGGGGGAAACACTGAAGCTTTCTTT,TRBV6-5,TRBJ1-1,TRBD1,NA
CATSRAGDSTDTQYF,TGTGCCACCAGCCGAGCGGGGGATTCCACAGATACGCAGTATTTT,TRBV15,TRBJ2-3,TRBD2,few
CASSQPGTGRREQYF,TGCGCCAGCAGCCAACCCGGGACAGGGCGTCGCGAGCAGTACTTC,TRBV4-1,TRBJ2-7,TRBD1,once
CSVGSGTGTYGYTF,TGCAGCGTGGGATCCGGGACAGGGACCTATGGCTACACCTTC,TRBV29-1,TRBJ1-2,TRBD1,NA
CASNPGVQETQYF,TGTGCCAGCAACCCCGGGGTGCAAGAGACCCAGTACTTC,TRBV5-6,TRBJ2-5,NA,NA
CASSLDSGGAPYEQYF,TGTGCCAGCAGCTTGGATAGCGGGGGGGCCCCCTACGAGCAGTACTTC,TRBV5-5,TRBJ2-7,TRBD2,few
CASSWGQGVTGELFF,TGCGCCAGCAGCTGGGGACAGGGAGTAACCGGGGAGCTGTTTTTT,TRBV5-1,TRBJ2-2,TRBD1,few
CASSPQTGGQGDTQYF,TGCGCCAGCAGCCCCCAAACAGGGGGCCAGGGAGATACGCAGTATTTT,TRBV5-1,TRBJ2-3,TRBD1,NA
CASSRGVQETQYF,TGCGCCAGCAGCCGGGGGGTCCAAGAGACCCAGTACTTC,TRBV5-1,TRBJ2-5,TRBD2,NA
CASSLDRVSEKLFF,TGTGCCAGCAGCTTGGACCGGGTTTCTGAAAAACTGTTTTTT,TRBV5-4,TRBJ1-4,NA,NA
CASSLDSVTGKDTQYF,TGTGCCAGCAGCTTAGATTCGGTTACAGGGAAAGATACGCAGTATTTT,TRBV11-3,TRBJ2-3,NA,once
CASPDSNTEAFF,TGTGCCAGCCCAGACAGTAACACTGAAGCTTTCTTT,TRBV6-4,TRBJ1-1,NA,NA
CASRQSTGGSGNTIYF,TGCGCCAGCAGGCAATCTACAGGGGGCAGTGGAAACACCATATATTTT,TRBV5-1,TRBJ1-3,TRBD1,NA
CAWGGARQVAYEQYF,TGTGCCTGGGGTGGGGCGAGACAGGTGGCCTACGAGCAGTACTTC,TRBV30,TRBJ2-7,NA,NA
CASSLGIGVENEKLFF,TGCGCCAGCAGCTTGGGGATCGGGGTAGAAAATGAAAAACTGTTTTTT,TRBV5-1,TRBJ1-4,NA,few
CASSAGATNEKLFF,TGTGCCAGCAGCGCCGGAGCAACTAATGAAAAACTGTTTTTT,TRBV9,TRBJ1-4,NA,NA
CASSERQVFSSYEQYF,TGTGCCAGCTCAGAGCGACAGGTTTTTAGCTCCTACGAGCAGTACTTC,TRBV18,TRBJ2-7,NA,NA
CASSYGQGGNTIYF,TGTGCCAGCAGTTACGGACAGGGGGGAAACACCATATATTTT,TRBV6-6,TRBJ1-3,TRBD1,few
CSVQGANEQFF,TGCAGCGTCCAAGGGGCCAATGAGCAGTTCTTC,TRBV29-1,TRBJ2-1,NA,NA
CASSPGEKGNQPQHF,TGTGCCAGCTCACCAGGGGAGAAGGGCAATCAGCCCCAGCATTTT,TRBV18,TRBJ1-5,NA,NA